This T cell receptor beta chain was sequenced in a study of T-cell reconstitution after alpha-beta-depleted transplantation in children (TCRdb year 2016). Looking at the study overall: T-cell immune reconstitution after TCRalphabeta/CD19-depleted allogeneic hematopoietic cell transplantation in children was quantitatively tracked in the study by means of TCR repertoire profiling.

Preparation of the library involved PCR. The sample was run on an Illumina HiSeq 2500. Molecular barcoding was employed in the preparation of TCR libraries, with unique molecular identifiers being used to normalize TCRbeta repertoire quantification. TCRdb trimmed public reads at Q25 via fastp, called clones via MiXCR and kept in-frame beta chains. Rows with a matching CDR3 protein are joined into one entry that keeps the most common DNA and genes. This sample lists 550,000 to 600,000 distinct CDR3 sequences; 20% to 25% were detected once. The ten biggest clones cover approximately 14% of the sample. The germline V gene encodes CDR1 SGHTA and CDR2 FQGNSA. Counted from cysteine to phenylalanine, this CDR3 has 14 amino acids. Only CDR3 DNA remains: 42 bases, in frame from the first base. The junction shows trimming of 5 bases on V and 10 bases on J, plus 15 bases between the germline ends. Findings and caveats that apply to the study as a whole: Hyperexpanded clone frequencies declined over subsequent months; after one year, T-cell counts and TCRbeta diversity were mostly attributed to newly produced T cells. In some patients, high TCRbeta diversity at day 60 was attributed to recipient T cells and intrathymic progenitors that had survived conditioning. The apparently early alphabetaT-cell count recovery about two months after transplant was reportedly dependent on only several hundred rapidly expanded clones derived from non-depleted graft cells.

This clonotype occurred many times. Its antigen is currently not known. No quality values exist for individual bases; no much larger clone is one base distant. In light of the paper, this sample's treatment or condition label describes: allogeneic hematopoietic cell transplantation with graft depleted of TCRalphabeta T cells and CD19 B cells. The children who served as transplant recipients had been given grafts of TCRalphabeta/CD19-depleted allogeneic hematopoietic cells. The TCR originated in a boy under three years old who had a stem cell transplant for acute myeloid leukemia, so the T cells may come from the graft donor. The chain employs TRBV7-2 and TRBJ1-6; confidence is insufficient to name the D gene. This specimen was PBMCs, mostly from graft donor cells, taken 360 days after TCRalphabeta/CD19-depleted stem cell transplant. The sequenced DNA: TGTGCCAGCAGCACCATGGGAGGCAAATCACCCCTCCACTTT. This translates into CASSTMGGKSPLHF.